This paragraph covers one T cell receptor beta chain sequence. With 4 bases clipped from V and 2 bases from J, the junction kept 4 bases outside the gene matches. This CDR3 has 15 residues. Germline CDR1 is SGHTA and CDR2 is FQGNSA. The sample originates from a study of blood T cell repertoires in COVID-19. Profiled with immunoSEQ multiplex PCR; TCRdb holds only in-frame clones, not every one. This sample carries a few hundred thousand clones, around nine tenths of them seen once, and the ten largest clones take 6% to 9%. This TCR was recovered from a woman aged 70-85 years with active or convalescent COVID-19. The chain uses TRBV7-2 and TRBJ2-1; 8 bases are shared with TRBD2. Sequencing was carried out using peripheral blood. CDR3 in DNA: TGTGCCAGCAGCTCTAGCGGGCTACCCTACAATGAGCAGTTCTTC. Translated: CASSSSGLPYNEQFF.